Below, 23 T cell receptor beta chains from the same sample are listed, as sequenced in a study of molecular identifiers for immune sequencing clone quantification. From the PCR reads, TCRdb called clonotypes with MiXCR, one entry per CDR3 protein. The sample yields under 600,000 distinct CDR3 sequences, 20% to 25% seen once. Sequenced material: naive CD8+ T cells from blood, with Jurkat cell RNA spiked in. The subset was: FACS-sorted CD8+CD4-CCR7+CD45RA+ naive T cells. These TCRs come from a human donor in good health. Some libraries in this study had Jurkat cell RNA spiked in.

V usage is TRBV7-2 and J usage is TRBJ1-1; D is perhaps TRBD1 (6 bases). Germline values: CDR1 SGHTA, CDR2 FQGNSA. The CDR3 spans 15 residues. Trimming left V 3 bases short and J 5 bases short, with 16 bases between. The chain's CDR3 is CASSFLAGAGTEAFF. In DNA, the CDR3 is TGTGCCAGCAGCTTCCTGGCAGGGGCGGGGACTGAAGCTTTCTTT.

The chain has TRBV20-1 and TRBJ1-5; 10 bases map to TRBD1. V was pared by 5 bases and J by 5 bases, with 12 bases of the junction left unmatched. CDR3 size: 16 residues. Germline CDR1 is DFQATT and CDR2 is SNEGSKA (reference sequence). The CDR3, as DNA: TGCAGTGCTCACCTCCCAGGGACAGGGGTTGATCAGCCCCAGCATTTT. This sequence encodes CSAHLPGTGVDQPQHF.

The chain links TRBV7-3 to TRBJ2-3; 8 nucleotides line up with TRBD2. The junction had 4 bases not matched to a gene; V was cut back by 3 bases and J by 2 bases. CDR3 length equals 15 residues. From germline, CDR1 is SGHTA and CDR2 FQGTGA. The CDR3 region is CASSLELADTDTQYF. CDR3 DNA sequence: TGTGCCAGCAGCTTGGAACTAGCGGACACAGATACGCAGTATTTT. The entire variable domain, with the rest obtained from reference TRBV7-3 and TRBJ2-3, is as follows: GAGVSQTPSNKVTEKGKYVELRCDPISGHTALYWYRQSLGQGPEFLIYFQGTGAADDSGLPNDRFFAVRPEGSVSTLKIQRTERGDSAVYLCASSLELADTDTQYFGPGTRLTVL.

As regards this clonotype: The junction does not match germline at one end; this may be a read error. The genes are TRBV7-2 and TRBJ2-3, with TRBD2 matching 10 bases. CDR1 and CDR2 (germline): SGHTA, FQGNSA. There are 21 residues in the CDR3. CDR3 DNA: TGTGCCGGCAGCTTAGTAGGCCCTCCGGCCCTTCTAGCGGGAGTCGCAGATACGCAGTATTTT. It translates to CAGSLVGPPALLAGVADTQYF.

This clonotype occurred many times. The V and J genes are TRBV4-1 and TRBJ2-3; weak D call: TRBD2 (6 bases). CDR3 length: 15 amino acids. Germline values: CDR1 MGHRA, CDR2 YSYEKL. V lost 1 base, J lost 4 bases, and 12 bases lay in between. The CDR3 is CASSQGLASADTQYF. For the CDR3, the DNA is TGCGCCAGCAGCCAAGGGCTAGCGTCGGCAGATACGCAGTATTTT.

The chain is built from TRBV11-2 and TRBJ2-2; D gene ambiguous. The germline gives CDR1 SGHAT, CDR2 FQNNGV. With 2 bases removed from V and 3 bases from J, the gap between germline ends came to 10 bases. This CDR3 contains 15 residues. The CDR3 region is CASSLLLGYTGELFF. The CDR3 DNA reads TGTGCCAGCAGCTTACTACTGGGATACACCGGGGAGCTGTTTTTT. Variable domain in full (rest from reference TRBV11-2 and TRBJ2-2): EAGVAQSPRYKIIEKRQSVAFWCNPISGHATLYWYQQILGQGPKLLIQFQNNGVVDDSQLPKDRFSAERLKGVDSTLKIQPAKLEDSAVYLCASSLLLGYTGELFFGEGSRLTVL.

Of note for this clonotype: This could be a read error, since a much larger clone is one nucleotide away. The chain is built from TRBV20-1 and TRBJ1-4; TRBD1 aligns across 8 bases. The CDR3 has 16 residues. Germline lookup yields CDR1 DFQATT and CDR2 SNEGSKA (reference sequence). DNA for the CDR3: TGCAGTGCTAGTGTGATTCAGGGGGCTGGGAGAGAAAACCTGTTTTTT. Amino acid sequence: CSASVIQGAGRENLFF.

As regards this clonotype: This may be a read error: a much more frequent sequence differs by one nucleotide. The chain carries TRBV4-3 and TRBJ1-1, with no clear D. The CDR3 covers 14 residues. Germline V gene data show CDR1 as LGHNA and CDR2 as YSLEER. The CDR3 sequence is CASSQDRTHTEASF. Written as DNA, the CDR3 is TGCGCCAGCAGCCAAGATCGAACGCACACTGAAGCTTCCTTT.

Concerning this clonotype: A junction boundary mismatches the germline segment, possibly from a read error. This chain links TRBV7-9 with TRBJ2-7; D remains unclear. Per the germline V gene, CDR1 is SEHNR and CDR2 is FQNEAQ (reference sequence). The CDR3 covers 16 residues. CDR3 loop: CASSHLEYSSSHEQYF. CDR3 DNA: TGTGCCAGCAGCCACCTAGAGTATAGTAGCTCCCACGAGCAGTACTTC. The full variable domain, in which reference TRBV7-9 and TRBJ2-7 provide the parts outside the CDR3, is DTGVSQNPRHKITKRGQNVTFRCDPISEHNRLYWYRQTLGQGPEFLTYFQNEAQLEKSRLLSDRFSAERPKGSFSTLEIQRTEQGDSAMYLCASSHLEYSSSHEQYFGPGTRLTVT.

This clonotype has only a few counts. CDR3 sequence: CASSASDGAGLGIYEQYF. CDR3 nucleotides: TGTGCCAGCAGCGCCAGCGACGGGGCCGGCCTCGGGATCTACGAGCAGTACTTC. The chain joins TRBV9 to TRBJ2-7; D is possibly TRBD1 or TRBD2 (5 bases each). The germline V gene encodes CDR1 SGDLS and CDR2 YYNGEE. The CDR3 has 18 residues. V shed 3 bases and J shed 3 bases, with 25 bases lying between them.

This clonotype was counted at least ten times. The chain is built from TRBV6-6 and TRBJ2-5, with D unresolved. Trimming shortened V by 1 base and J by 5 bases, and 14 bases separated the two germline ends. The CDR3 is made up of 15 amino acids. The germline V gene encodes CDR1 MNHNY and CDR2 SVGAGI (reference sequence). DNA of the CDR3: TGTGCCAGCAGTTACTTAGGGCTAGGCGACGAGACCCAGTACTTC. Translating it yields CASSYLGLGDETQYF.

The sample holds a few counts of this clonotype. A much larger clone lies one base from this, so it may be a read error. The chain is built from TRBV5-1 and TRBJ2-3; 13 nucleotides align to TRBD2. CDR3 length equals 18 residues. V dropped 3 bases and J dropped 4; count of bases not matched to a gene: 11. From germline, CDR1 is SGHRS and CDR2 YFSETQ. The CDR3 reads CASSSFFGLAGAADTQYF. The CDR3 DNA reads TGCGCCAGCAGCTCGTTCTTTGGACTAGCGGGAGCGGCAGATACGCAGTATTTT.

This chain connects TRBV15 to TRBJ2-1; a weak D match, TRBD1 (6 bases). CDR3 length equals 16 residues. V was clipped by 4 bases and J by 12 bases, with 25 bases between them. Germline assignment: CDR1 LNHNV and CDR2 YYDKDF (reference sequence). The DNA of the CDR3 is TGTGCCACCAGCATTAAAACAGGGTTTTCGTCGGTGGGGCAGTTCTTC. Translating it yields CATSIKTGFSSVGQFF. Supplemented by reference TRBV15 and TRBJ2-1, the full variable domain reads DAMVIQNPRYQVTQFGKPVTLSCSQTLNHNVMYWYQQKSSQAPKLLFHYYDKDFNNEADTPDNFQSRRPNTSFCFLDIRSPGLGDTAMYLCATSIKTGFSSVGQFFGPGTRLTVL.

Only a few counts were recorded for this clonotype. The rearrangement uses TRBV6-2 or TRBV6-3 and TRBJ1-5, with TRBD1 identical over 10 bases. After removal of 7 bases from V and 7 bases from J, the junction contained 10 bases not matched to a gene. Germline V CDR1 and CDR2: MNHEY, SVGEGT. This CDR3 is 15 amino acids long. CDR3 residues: CASTQVGQGEQPQHF. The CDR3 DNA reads TGTGCCAGCACCCAGGTCGGACAGGGGGAACAGCCCCAGCATTTT.

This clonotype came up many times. CDR3 in amino acids: CASTPGPYNEQFF. CDR3 coding DNA: TGTGCCAGCACGCCGGGGCCCTACAATGAGCAGTTCTTC. V usage is TRBV19 and J usage is TRBJ2-1, with D tentatively TRBD1 or TRBD2 (5 bases each). The germline V gene encodes CDR1 LNHDA and CDR2 SQIVND (reference sequence). The CDR3 consists of 13 residues. Trimming removed 9 bases from V and 2 bases from J, with 11 bases in between.

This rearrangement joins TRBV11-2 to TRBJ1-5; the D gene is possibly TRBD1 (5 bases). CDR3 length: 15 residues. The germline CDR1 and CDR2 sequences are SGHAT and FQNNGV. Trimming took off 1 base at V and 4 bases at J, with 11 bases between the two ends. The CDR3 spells CASSLGRWGNQPQHF. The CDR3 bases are TGTGCCAGCAGCTTAGGTCGGTGGGGGAATCAGCCCCAGCATTTT. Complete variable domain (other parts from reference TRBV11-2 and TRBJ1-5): EAGVAQSPRYKIIEKRQSVAFWCNPISGHATLYWYQQILGQGPKLLIQFQNNGVVDDSQLPKDRFSAERLKGVDSTLKIQPAKLEDSAVYLCASSLGRWGNQPQHFGDGTRLSIL.

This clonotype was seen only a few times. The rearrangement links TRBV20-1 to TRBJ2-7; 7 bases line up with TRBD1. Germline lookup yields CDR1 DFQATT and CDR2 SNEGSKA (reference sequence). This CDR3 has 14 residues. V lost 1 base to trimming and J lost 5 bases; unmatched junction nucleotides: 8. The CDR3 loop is CSARVGQAANEQYF. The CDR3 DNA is TGCAGTGCTAGAGTAGGACAGGCCGCCAACGAGCAGTACTTC.

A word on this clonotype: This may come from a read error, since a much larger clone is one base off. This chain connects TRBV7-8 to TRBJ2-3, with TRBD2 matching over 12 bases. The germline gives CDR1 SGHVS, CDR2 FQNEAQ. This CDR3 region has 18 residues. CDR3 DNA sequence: TGTGCCAGCAGTTTGACTAGCGGGGGCACAGGTAGCACAGATATGCAGTATTTT. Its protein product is CASSLTSGGTGSTDMQYF.

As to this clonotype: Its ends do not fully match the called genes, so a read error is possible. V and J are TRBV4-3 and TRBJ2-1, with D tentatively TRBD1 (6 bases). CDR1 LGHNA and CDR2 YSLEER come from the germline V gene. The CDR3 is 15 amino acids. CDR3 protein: CASSQGPDRYNEQLF. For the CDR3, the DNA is TGCGCCAGCAGCCAAGGTCCTGACAGGTACAATGAGCAGCTCTTC.

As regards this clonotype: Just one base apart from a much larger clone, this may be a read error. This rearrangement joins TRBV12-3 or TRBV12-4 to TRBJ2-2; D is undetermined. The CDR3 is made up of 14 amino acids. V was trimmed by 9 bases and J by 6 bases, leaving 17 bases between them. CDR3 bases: TGTGCCAGGAGTCCTGCAGGTCAATCCGGGGAGCTGTTTTTT. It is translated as CARSPAGQSGELFF.

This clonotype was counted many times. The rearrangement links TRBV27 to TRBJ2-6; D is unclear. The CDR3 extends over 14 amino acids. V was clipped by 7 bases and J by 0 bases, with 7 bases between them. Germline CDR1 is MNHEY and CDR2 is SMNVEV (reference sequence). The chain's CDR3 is CASKEFSGANVLTF. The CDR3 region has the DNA TGTGCCAGCAAGGAGTTCTCTGGGGCCAACGTCCTGACTTTC.

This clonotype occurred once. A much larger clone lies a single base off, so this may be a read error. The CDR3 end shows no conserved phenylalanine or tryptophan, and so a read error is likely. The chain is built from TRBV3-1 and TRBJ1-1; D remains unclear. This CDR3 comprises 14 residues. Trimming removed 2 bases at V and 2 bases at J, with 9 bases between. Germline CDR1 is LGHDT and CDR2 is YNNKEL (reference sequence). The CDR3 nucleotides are TGTGCCAGCAGCCAATCGGGTCCTAACACTGAAGCTTTCCTT. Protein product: CASSQSGPNTEAFL.

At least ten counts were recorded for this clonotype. CDR3 sequence reads: CASSHLQGSYEQYF. DNA of the CDR3: TGCGCCAGCAGCCATCTACAGGGTTCGTACGAGCAGTACTTC. V usage is TRBV4-3 and J usage is TRBJ2-7, with a weak D call TRBD1 (6 bases). The CDR3 is made up of 14 amino acids. V lost 3 bases and J lost 4, with 13 bases in between. Per the germline V gene, CDR1 is LGHNA and CDR2 is YSLEER.